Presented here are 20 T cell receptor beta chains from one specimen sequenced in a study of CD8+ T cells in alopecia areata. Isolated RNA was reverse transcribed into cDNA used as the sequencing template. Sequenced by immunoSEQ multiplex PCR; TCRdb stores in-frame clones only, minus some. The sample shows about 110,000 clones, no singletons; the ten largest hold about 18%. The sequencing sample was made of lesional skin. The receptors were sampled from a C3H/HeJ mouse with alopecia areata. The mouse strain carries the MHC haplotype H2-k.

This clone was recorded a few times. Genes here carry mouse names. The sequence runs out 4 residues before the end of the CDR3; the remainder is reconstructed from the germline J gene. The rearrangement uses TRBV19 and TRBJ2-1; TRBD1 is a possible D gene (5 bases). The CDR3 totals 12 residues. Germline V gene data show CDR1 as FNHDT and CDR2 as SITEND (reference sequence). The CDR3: CASTAGRAEQFF. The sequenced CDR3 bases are TGTGCCAGCACGGCAGGGAGAGCT.

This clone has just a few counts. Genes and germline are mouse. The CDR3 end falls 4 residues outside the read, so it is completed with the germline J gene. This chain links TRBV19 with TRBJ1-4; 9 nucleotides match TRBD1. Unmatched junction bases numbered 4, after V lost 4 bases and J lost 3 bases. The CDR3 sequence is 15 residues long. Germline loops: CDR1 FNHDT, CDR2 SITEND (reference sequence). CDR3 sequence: CASSWTGEPNERLFF. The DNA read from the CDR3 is TGTGCCAGCAGTTGGACAGGGGAGCCCAACGAA.

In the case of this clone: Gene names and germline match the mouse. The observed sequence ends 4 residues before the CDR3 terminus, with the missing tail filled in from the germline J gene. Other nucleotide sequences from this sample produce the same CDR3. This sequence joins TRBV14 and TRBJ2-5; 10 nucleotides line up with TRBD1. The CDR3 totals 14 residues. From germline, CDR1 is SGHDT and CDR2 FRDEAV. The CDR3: CASSPGQGRDTQYF. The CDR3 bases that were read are TGTGCCAGCAGCCCGGGACAGGGGCGGGAC. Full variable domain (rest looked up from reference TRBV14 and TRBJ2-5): EAGVTQSPRYAVLQEGQAVSFWCDPISGHDTLYWYQQPRDQGPQLLVYFRDEAVIDNSQLPSDRFSAVRPKGTNSTLKIQSAKQGDTATYLCASSPGQGRDTQYFGPGTRLLVL.

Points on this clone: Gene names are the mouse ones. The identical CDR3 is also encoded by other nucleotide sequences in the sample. The CDR3 spells CASSPTGGDYAEQFF. The CDR3 DNA, read in part, is TGTGCCAGCAGTCCAACAGGGGGAGACTATGCT. The rearrangement links TRBV13-3 to TRBJ2-1; 8 nucleotides match TRBD1. With the read ending 4 residues before the CDR3 end, the germline J gene is used to fill in that end. Trimming took 4 bases from V and 2 from J; bases not matched to a gene: 5. Germline V CDR1 and CDR2: NNHDY, SYVADS. The CDR3 covers 15 residues.

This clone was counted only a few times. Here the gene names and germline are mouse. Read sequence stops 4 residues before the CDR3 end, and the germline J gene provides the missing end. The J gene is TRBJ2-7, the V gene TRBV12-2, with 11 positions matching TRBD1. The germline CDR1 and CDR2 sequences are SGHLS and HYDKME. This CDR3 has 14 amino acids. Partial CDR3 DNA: TGTGCCAGCTCTCTCGGGGACAGGGGGAAT. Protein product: CASSLGDRGN. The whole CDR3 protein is CASSLGDRGNEQYF.

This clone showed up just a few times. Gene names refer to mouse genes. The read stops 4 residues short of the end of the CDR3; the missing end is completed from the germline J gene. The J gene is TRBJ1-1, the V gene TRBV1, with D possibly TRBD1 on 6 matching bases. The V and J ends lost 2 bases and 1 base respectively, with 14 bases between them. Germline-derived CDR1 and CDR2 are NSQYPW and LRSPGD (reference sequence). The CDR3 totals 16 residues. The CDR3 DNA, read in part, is TGCACCTGCAGTGCACACAGGGTGGAAGGGAACACA. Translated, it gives CTCSAHRVEGNT. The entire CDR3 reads CTCSAHRVEGNTEVFF.

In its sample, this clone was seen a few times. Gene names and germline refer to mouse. CDR3 amino acids: CASEGDRGLTEVFF. CDR3 DNA (partial): TGTGCCAGCGAAGGAGACAGGGGGCTCACA. V usage is TRBV13-3 and J usage is TRBJ1-1; 10 bases map to TRBD1. The read gets to within 4 residues of the CDR3 end, and the germline J gene fills in the rest. The J segment lost 4 bases and the V segment lost 7 bases, leaving 7 bases of the junction unmatched. Germline CDR1 is NNHDY and CDR2 is SYVADS. The CDR3 loop spans 14 amino acids.

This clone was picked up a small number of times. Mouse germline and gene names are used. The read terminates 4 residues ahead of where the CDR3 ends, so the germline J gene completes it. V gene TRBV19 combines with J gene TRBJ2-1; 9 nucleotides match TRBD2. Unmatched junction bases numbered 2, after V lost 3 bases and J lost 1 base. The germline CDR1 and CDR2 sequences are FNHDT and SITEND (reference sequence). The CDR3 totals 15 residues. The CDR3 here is CASSRTGENYAEQFF. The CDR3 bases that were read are TGTGCCAGCAGTAGGACTGGGGAAAACTATGCT.

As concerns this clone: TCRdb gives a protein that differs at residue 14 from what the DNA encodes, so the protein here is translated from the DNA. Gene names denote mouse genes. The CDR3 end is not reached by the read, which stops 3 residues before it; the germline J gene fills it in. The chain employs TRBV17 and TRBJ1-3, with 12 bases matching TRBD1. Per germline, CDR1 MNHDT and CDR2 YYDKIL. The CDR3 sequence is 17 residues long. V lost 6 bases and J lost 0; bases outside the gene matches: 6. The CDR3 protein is CASSPGTGGFSGNTLYF. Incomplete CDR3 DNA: TGTGCTAGCAGCCCCGGGACAGGGGGCTTTTCTGGAAATACG.

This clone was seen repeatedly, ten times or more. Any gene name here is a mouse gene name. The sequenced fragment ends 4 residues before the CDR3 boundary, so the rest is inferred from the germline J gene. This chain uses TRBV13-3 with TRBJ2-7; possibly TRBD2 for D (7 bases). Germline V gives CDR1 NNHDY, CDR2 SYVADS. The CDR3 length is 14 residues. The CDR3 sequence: CASSDGGAVYEQYF. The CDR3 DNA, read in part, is TGTGCCAGCAGTGATGGGGGGGCGGTGTAT.

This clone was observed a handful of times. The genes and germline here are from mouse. The CDR3 sequence: CASSGTGGNAETLYF. The covered CDR3 bases are TGTGCCAGCAGTGGGACAGGGGGCAACGCAGAA. This chain connects TRBV13-3 to TRBJ2-3, with 11 bases aligning to TRBD1. Read data end 4 residues before the CDR3 end; the end is taken from the germline J gene. Per germline, CDR1 NNHDY and CDR2 SYVADS. The length of the CDR3 is 15 residues. V lost 3 bases, J lost 3 bases, and 3 bases stayed unmatched.

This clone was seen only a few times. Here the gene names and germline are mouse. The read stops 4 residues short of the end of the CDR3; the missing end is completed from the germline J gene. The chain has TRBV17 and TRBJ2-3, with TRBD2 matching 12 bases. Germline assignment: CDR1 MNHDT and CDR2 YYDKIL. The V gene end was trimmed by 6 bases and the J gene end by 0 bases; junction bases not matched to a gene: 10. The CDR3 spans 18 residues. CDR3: CASSPRTGGVTSAETLYF. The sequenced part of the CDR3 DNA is TGTGCTAGCAGCCCACGGACTGGGGGGGTTACTAGTGCAGAA.

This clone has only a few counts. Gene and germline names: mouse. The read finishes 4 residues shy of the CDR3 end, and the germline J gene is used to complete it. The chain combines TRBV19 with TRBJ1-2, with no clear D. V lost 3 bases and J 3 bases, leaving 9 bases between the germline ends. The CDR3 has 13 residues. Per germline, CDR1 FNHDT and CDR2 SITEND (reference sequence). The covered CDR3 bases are TGTGCCAGCAGTAACCGTCAGGACTCC. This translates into CASSNRQDS. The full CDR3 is CASSNRQDSDYTF.

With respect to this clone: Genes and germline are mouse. Partial CDR3 DNA: TGTGCCAGCAGTATACCCTCAGGGGGCAACACA. It translates to CASSIPSGGNT. The full CDR3 sequence reads CASSIPSGGNTEVFF. The chain carries TRBV19 and TRBJ1-1; 8 bases are a match to TRBD1. The read stops 4 residues short of the end of the CDR3; the missing end is completed from the germline J gene. V shed 1 base, J shed 2 bases, and the junction held 4 bases outside the gene matches. The CDR3 sequence is 15 residues long. The germline CDR1 and CDR2 sequences are FNHDT and SITEND (reference sequence).

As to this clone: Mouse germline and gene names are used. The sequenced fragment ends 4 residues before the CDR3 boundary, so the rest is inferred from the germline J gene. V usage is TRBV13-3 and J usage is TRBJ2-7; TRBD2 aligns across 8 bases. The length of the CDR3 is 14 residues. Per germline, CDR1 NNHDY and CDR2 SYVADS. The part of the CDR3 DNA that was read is TGTGCCAGCAGTGATGAATGGGGGGGAGAT. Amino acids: CASSDEWGGD. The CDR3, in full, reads CASSDEWGGDEQYF.

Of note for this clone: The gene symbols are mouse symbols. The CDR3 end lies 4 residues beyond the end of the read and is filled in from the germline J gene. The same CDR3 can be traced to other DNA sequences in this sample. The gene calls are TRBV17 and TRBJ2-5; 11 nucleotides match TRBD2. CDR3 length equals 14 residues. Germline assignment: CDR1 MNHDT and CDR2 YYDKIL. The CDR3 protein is CASSRDWGEDTQYF. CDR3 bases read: TGTGCTAGCAGTAGGGACTGGGGGGAAGAC.

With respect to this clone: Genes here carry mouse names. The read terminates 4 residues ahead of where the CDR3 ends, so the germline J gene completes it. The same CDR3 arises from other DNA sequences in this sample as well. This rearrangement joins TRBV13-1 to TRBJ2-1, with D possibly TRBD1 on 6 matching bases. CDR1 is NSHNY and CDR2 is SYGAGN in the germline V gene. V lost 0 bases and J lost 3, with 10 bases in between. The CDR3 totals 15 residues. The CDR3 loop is CASSDARGGYAEQFF. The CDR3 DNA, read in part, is TGTGCCAGCAGTGATGCAAGAGGGGGCTATGCT.

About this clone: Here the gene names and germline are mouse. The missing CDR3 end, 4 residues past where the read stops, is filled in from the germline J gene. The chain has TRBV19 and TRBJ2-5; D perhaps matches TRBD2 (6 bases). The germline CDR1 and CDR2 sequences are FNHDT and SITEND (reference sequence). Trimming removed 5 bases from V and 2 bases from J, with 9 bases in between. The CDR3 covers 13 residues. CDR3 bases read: TGTGCCAGCAGGGGTGGGGGCCAAGAC. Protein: CASRGGGQD. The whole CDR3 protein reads CASRGGGQDTQYF.

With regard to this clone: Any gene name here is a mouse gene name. The covered CDR3 bases are TGCACCTGCAGTGCAGGGGGTGGGACTGGGGCTTAT. It codes for CTCSAGGGTGAY. The full CDR3 protein is CTCSAGGGTGAYEQYF. This chain connects TRBV1 to TRBJ2-7; 10 positions agree with TRBD2. The read ends 4 residues before the CDR3 terminus; that terminus is restored from the germline J gene. CDR3 length equals 16 residues. Germline V gene lookup returns CDR1 NSQYPW and CDR2 LRSPGD (reference sequence). Full variable domain (missing parts from reference TRBV1 and TRBJ2-7): VTLLEQNPRWRLVPRGQAVNLRCILKNSQYPWMSWYQQDLQKQLQWLFTLRSPGDKEVKSLPGADYLATRVTDTELRLQVANMSQGRTLYCTCSAGGGTGAYEQYFGPGTRLTVL.

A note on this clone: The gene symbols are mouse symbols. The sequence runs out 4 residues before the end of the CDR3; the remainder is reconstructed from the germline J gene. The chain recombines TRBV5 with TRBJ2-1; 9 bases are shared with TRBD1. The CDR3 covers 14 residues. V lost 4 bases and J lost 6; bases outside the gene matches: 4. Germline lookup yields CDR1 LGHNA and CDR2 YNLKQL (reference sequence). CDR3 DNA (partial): TGTGCCAGCAGCCTCCGGGACAGGGTTGCT. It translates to CASSLRDRVA. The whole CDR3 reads CASSLRDRVAEQFF.